This TCR beta chain was documented in a study of blood T cell repertoires in COVID-19. Study summary: Samples representing acute and convalescent COVID-19 were sourced from the United States, Italy and Spain.

Enrollees, about 18 to 89 years old, lived in some 24 US areas. Each participant's cohort was designated according to participant-reported clinical history. The protocol was immunoSEQ multiplex PCR, while the TCRdb copy is restricted to in-frame clones and leaves out a portion. The sample lists 250,000 or so clones; about 91% were seen once. Germline CDR1 reads SGHVS; CDR2 reads FNYEAQ. After removal of 1 base from V and 12 bases from J, the junction contained 10 bases not matched to a gene. The CDR3 runs to 15 residues. The specimen sequenced was PBMCs or T cells enriched from blood (not recorded which). The receptor was isolated from a human donor in a cohort exposed to, infected with or recovered from COVID-19 (not recorded which). The donor label of this sample is uncertain. V is TRBV7-6 and J is TRBJ1-4; TRBD1 matches at 8 bases. CDR3 region: CASSLGTGITQELFF. The DNA for the CDR3 is TGTGCCAGCAGCTTAGGGACAGGGATTACCCAGGAACTGTTTTTT.